The present TCR beta chain was sequenced within a study of beta chain features in type 1 diabetes. About the study: Patients did not differ from healthy donors in age, gender or cell yield. Whole-study results and caveats: Patients with type 1 diabetes carried fewer insertions and had more deletions at their VDJ junctions.

The investigators reverse transcribed all of the isolated RNA, so they sequenced expressed TCRB transcripts. The data were produced by immunoSEQ multiplex PCR, yet TCRdb's version contains in-frame clones alone and is incomplete. The table records 130,000 to 150,000 clones, 6.9% of them present only once. Points on this clone: Its antigen is as yet unknown.

The clonotype was recovered from a woman aged 25 to 39 in good health. Source material: central memory CD4+ T cells from blood.

The CDR3 here is CASSDKRGYTF. Here the CDR3 DNA reads TGTGCCAGCTCAGACAAAAGAGGCTACACCTTC. This chain links TRBV18 with TRBJ1-2; unclear D gene. V lost 5 bases and J 8 bases, leaving 9 bases between the germline ends. Germline CDR1 is KGHSH and CDR2 is LQKENI. The CDR3 sequence is 11 residues long.